The present TCR beta chain was sequenced within a study of T-cell reconstitution after alpha-beta-depleted transplantation in children. This clonotype was found a few times. J gave up 6 bases and V 2 bases, and 4 bases lay outside the gene matches. The germline V gene has CDR1 MGHRA and CDR2 YSYEKL. The CDR3 extends over 15 amino acids. For TCRbeta, the library was prepared with unique molecular identifiers. From the PCR reads, TCRdb called clonotypes with MiXCR, one entry per CDR3 protein. The sample has 200,000 to 300,000 distinct CDR3 sequences; roughly 25% are singletons. This chain links TRBV4-1 with TRBJ2-1; 10 positions match TRBD2. The clonotype was recovered from a girl aged 2-10 years with Fanconi anemia, due to receive a stem cell transplant. The material sequenced was PBMCs, taken before TCRalphabeta/CD19-depleted stem cell transplant. The CDR3 region is CASSQPSGRANEQFF. The DNA for the CDR3 is TGCGCCAGCAGCCAACCCAGCGGGAGGGCCAATGAGCAGTTCTTC.